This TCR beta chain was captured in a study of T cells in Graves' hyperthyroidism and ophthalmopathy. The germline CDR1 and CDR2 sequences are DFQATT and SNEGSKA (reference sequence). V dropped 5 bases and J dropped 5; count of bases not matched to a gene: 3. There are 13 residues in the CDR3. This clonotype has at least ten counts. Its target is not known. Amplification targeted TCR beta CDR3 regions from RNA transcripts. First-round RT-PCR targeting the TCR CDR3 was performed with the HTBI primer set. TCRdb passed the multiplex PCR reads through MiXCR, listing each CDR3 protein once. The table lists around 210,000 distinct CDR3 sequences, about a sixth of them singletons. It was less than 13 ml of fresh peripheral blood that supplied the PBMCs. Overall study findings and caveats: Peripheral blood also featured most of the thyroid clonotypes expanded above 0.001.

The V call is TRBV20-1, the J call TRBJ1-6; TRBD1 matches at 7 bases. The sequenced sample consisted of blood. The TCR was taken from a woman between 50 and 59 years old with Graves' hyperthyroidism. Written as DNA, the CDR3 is TGCAGTGCTTACACAGGGGATAATTCACCCCTCCACTTT. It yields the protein CSAYTGDNSPLHF.